This passage covers 25 T cell receptor beta chains from one sample sequenced in a study of blood T cell repertoires in COVID-19. Some clones are missing from TCRdb's copy, which holds only in-frame ones; the method was immunoSEQ multiplex PCR. Among roughly 250,000 clones listed, roughly 88% were seen once. The sequencing sample was made of PBMCs or T cells enriched from blood (not recorded which). All receptors derive from a woman between 40 and 50 years old with acute COVID-19.

This clone was observed a single time. The chain employs TRBV19 and TRBJ1-3; no definite D call. Per germline, CDR1 LNHDA and CDR2 SQIVND (reference sequence). Trimming shortened V by 5 bases and J by 0 bases, and 14 bases separated the two germline ends. CDR3 length: 16 amino acids. The CDR3 DNA reads TGTGCCAGTAGTCCCGAGACTCTATTCTCTGGAAACACCATATATTTT. Protein: CASSPETLFSGNTIYF.

This clone came up once. The genes are TRBV9 and TRBJ2-2; D gene uncertain. The CDR3 is made up of 16 amino acids. CDR1 and CDR2 from the germline V gene are SGDLS and YYNGEE. Trimming stripped 0 bases from V and 5 bases from J, with 14 bases between. The DNA for the CDR3 is TGTGCCAGCAGCGTAGGTCCGCGCCCCGGGACCGGGGAGCTGTTTTTT. Translation: CASSVGPRPGTGELFF.

This clone was counted a single time. This sequence joins TRBV7-2 and TRBJ1-1; D is unresolved. Germline CDR1 and CDR2: SGHTA and FQGNSA. The CDR3 has 13 amino acids. V lost 2 bases and J lost 7, with 11 bases in between. For the CDR3, the DNA is TGTGCCAGCAGCTTAATAATTCCAGGTGAAGCTTTCTTT. This translates into CASSLIIPGEAFF. Together with reference TRBV7-2 and TRBJ1-1, the CDR3 gives the full variable domain: GAGVSQSPSNKVTEKGKDVELRCDPISGHTALYWYRQSLGQGLEFLIYFQGNSAPDKSGLPSDRFSAERTGGSVSTLTIQRTQQEDSAVYLCASSLIIPGEAFFGQGTRLTVV.

The gene calls are TRBV28 and TRBJ2-5; D ambiguous. Trimming removed 5 bases from V and 5 bases from J, with 18 bases in between. The germline CDR1 and CDR2 sequences are MDHEN and SYDVKM. The CDR3 is 15 residues long. CDR3 amino acids: CASSPLGNNRETQYF. The CDR3 DNA follows: TGTGCCAGCAGTCCCCTAGGCAACAATAGGGAGACCCAGTACTTC.

The rearrangement links TRBV7-2 to TRBJ1-2; D gene uncertain. Per the germline V gene, CDR1 is SGHTA and CDR2 is FQGNSA. Trimming pared 1 base from V and 8 bases from J, leaving 11 bases between. The CDR3 runs 13 residues. The CDR3 DNA reads as TGTGCCAGCAGCTTAGTCCCAGCGGGGGGCTACACCTTC. It codes for CASSLVPAGGYTF.

This chain links TRBV2 with TRBJ2-7, with 13 bases matching TRBD2. With 8 bases clipped from V and 2 bases from J, the junction kept 0 bases outside the gene matches. Germline V CDR1 and CDR2: SNHLY, FYNNEI. This CDR3 has 13 residues. The CDR3 here is CASGTSGTYEQYF. DNA of the CDR3: TGTGCCAGCGGGACTAGCGGGACCTACGAGCAGTACTTC. The full variable domain, with the rest looked up from reference TRBV2 and TRBJ2-7, is EPEVTQTPSHQVTQMGQEVILRCVPISNHLYFYWYRQILGQKVEFLVSFYNNEISEKSEIFDDQFSVERPDGSNFTLKIRSTKLEDSAMYFCASGTSGTYEQYFGPGTRLTVT.

J is TRBJ1-1 and V is TRBV3-1 (or the pseudogene TRBV3-2), with D tentatively TRBD1 (5 bases). The V and J ends lost 2 bases and 4 bases respectively, with 11 bases between them. CDR3 length equals 14 residues. CDR1 is LGHDT, CDR2 YNNKEL, per germline (reference sequence). CDR3 coding DNA: TGTGCCAGCAGCCAAAACACCGGGGGCACTGAAGCTTTCTTT. Translated, it gives CASSQNTGGTEAFF.

As for this clone: The sample has other DNA sequences that encode this CDR3 too. The chain couples TRBV18 to TRBJ2-2; D remains unclear. The germline V and J ends were trimmed by 0 bases and 2 bases, with 7 bases remaining between them. The V gene's germline CDR1 is KGHSH and CDR2 LQKENI. The CDR3 covers 15 residues. The CDR3 sequence: CASSPPAGNTGELFF. CDR3 in DNA: TGTGCCAGCTCACCACCGGCTGGCAACACCGGGGAGCTGTTTTTT.

This clone came up once. V usage is TRBV5-1 and J usage is TRBJ1-2; 10 nucleotides agree with TRBD1. This CDR3 contains 13 residues. The germline V gene has CDR1 SGHRS and CDR2 YFSETQ. J lost 8 bases, V lost 4 bases, and 5 bases had no gene match. CDR3 nucleotides: TGCGCCAGCAGCCCCGTGACAGGGGGCGGCTACACCTTC. Amino acid sequence: CASSPVTGGGYTF. Full variable domain (missing parts from reference TRBV5-1 and TRBJ1-2): KAGVTQTPRYLIKTRGQQVTLSCSPISGHRSVSWYQQTPGQGLQFLFEYFSETQRNKGNFPGRFSGRQFSNSRSEMNVSTLELGDSALYLCASSPVTGGGYTFGSGTRLTVV.

The rearrangement uses TRBV2 and TRBJ1-6; 9 nucleotides line up with TRBD1. In germline, CDR1 is SNHLY, CDR2 FYNNEI. With 3 bases clipped from V and 9 bases from J, the junction kept 6 bases outside the gene matches. The CDR3 extends over 15 amino acids. In DNA form, the CDR3 reads TGTGCCAGCAGTGACGAGGGACAGGGTATTTCACCCCTCCACTTT. Protein product: CASSDEGQGISPLHF.

This clone was seen a few times. This chain connects TRBV7-2 to TRBJ2-5, with TRBD2 matching 9 bases. CDR3 length equals 15 residues. CDR1 is SGHTA and CDR2 is FQGNSA in the germline V gene. Unmatched junction bases numbered 11, after V lost 5 bases and J lost 7 bases. CDR3 residues: CASSPRERGVVTQYF. The CDR3 nucleotides are TGTGCCAGCAGCCCTCGAGAGCGGGGGGTTGTGACCCAGTACTTC.

The chain links TRBV5-6 to TRBJ2-1; 11 positions agree with TRBD2. Germline CDR1 is SGHDT and CDR2 is YYEEEE. This CDR3 has 17 residues. V was clipped by 3 bases and J by 2 bases; unmatched bases: 7. This CDR3 reads CASSWQEGLAAYNEQFF. CDR3 sequence (DNA): TGTGCCAGCAGCTGGCAAGAGGGACTAGCGGCCTACAATGAGCAGTTCTTC.

This clone is a singleton in its sample. This chain uses TRBV3-1 (or the pseudogene TRBV3-2) with TRBJ2-5; D uncertain. The CDR3 contains 13 residues. V was clipped by 1 base and J by 5 bases, with 8 bases between them. Germline values: CDR1 LGHDT, CDR2 YNNKEL (reference sequence). The DNA for the CDR3 is TGTGCCAGCAGCCAAGGTCCACGGGAGACCCAGTACTTC. Translated: CASSQGPRETQYF.

The V and J genes are TRBV4-2 and TRBJ2-3, with 9 bases fitting TRBD2. Germline V lookup: CDR1 LGHNA, CDR2 YNFKEQ. V trimming: 4 bases; J trimming: 3 bases; junction bases outside the gene matches: 2. The CDR3 is 14 amino acids. CDR3 sequence reads: CASSPTSGTDTQYF. The CDR3 DNA sequence: TGTGCCAGCAGCCCAACTAGCGGGACAGATACGCAGTATTTT.

The sample holds a few counts of this clone. This chain links TRBV4-1 with TRBJ2-7; D perhaps matches TRBD2 (6 bases). Trimming cost V 4 bases and J 0 bases, with 19 bases left between them. CDR1 and CDR2 from the germline V gene are MGHRA and YSYEKL. This CDR3 spans 17 amino acids. The CDR3 DNA is TGCGCCAGCAGCCCCCGGACTCCGGGAGCAAGCTCCTACGAGCAGTACTTC. This gives the protein CASSPRTPGASSYEQYF.

The chain uses TRBV2 and TRBJ1-1; a weak D match, TRBD1 (6 bases). The CDR3 is made up of 15 amino acids. Germline V lookup: CDR1 SNHLY, CDR2 FYNNEI. V lost 8 bases, J lost 1 base, and 17 bases lay in between. CDR3 nucleotide sequence: TGTGCCAGCTGGGGGCCCCAGGGTGCGAACACTGAAGCTTTCTTT. The encoded protein is CASWGPQGANTEAFF.

The chain has TRBV6-4 and TRBJ1-4; 9 bases fit TRBD1. The CDR3 spans 16 residues. Germline loops: CDR1 MRHNA, CDR2 SNTAGT. V lost 6 bases, J lost 6 bases, and 11 bases stayed unmatched. The CDR3 DNA is TGTGCCAGCAGGGAACACCACAGGGGGCTTGATGAAAAACTGTTTTTT. Encoded protein: CASREHHRGLDEKLFF.

This chain links TRBV7-6 with TRBJ1-1; TRBD1 agrees at 8 bases. Germline V gene data show CDR1 as SGHVS and CDR2 as FNYEAQ. This CDR3 has 15 amino acids. Trimming at V came to 5 bases and at J to 4 bases, leaving 9 bases not matched to a gene. CDR3 nucleotide sequence: TGTGCCAGCAGCCCCCAGACAGGGGCGGCCACTGAAGCTTTCTTT. Amino acid sequence: CASSPQTGAATEAFF.

This sequence joins TRBV5-1 and TRBJ1-4, with 11 positions matching TRBD1. Germline lookup yields CDR1 SGHRS and CDR2 YFSETQ. This CDR3 comprises 15 residues. The V segment lost 4 bases and the J segment 8 bases; nucleotides outside the gene matches: 7. CDR3 region: CASSLTGTGGEKLFF. The CDR3 bases are TGCGCCAGCAGCCTGACCGGGACAGGGGGAGAAAAACTGTTTTTT.

The CDR3 protein is CASSLEGTSGRFFNEQYF. The CDR3 DNA follows: TGTGCCAGCAGCTTAGAGGGGACTAGCGGGAGATTCTTTAACGAGCAGTACTTC. The chain combines TRBV7-2 with TRBJ2-7; 14 bases are a match to TRBD2. Germline V gives CDR1 SGHTA, CDR2 FQGNSA. The junction had 10 bases not matched to a gene; V was cut back by 1 base and J by 5 bases. This CDR3 is built from 18 residues.

The chain combines TRBV23-1 with TRBJ2-7; 9 positions match TRBD1. TRBV23-1 belongs to the ORF category, with a function that is uncertain. The CDR3 has 15 amino acids. Trimming at V came to 2 bases and at J to 3 bases, leaving 5 bases not matched to a gene. In DNA, the CDR3 is TGCGCCAGCAGTCAAACGGACAGGGGTTACTACGAGCAGTACTTC. Protein sequence: CASSQTDRGYYEQYF.

This clone was seen more than once but under ten times. The chain combines TRBV2 with TRBJ1-4; 9 nucleotides match TRBD1. Germline trimming cut 5 bases from V and 7 bases from J; bases unmatched to any gene: 5. This CDR3 region has 14 residues. The germline CDR1 and CDR2 sequences are SNHLY and FYNNEI. CDR3 loop: CASSFTGGGEKLFF. The DNA of the CDR3 is TGTGCCAGCAGTTTTACAGGGGGCGGTGAAAAACTGTTTTTT. Full variable domain (rest looked up from reference TRBV2 and TRBJ1-4): EPEVTQTPSHQVTQMGQEVILRCVPISNHLYFYWYRQILGQKVEFLVSFYNNEISEKSEIFDDQFSVERPDGSNFTLKIRSTKLEDSAMYFCASSFTGGGEKLFFGSGTQLSVL.

The chain uses TRBV28 and TRBJ1-5; 9 nucleotides match TRBD1. Germline V CDR1 and CDR2: MDHEN, SYDVKM. The J segment lost 2 bases and the V segment lost 6 bases, leaving 5 bases of the junction unmatched. The CDR3 contains 15 residues. The CDR3 is CASRGQGIGNQPQHF. Here the CDR3 DNA reads TGTGCCAGCAGAGGACAGGGGATTGGCAATCAGCCCCAGCATTTT.

The chain combines TRBV19 with TRBJ2-3; 12 bases line up with TRBD2. This CDR3 has 16 residues. J lost 4 bases, V lost 5 bases, and 7 bases had no gene match. Germline assignment: CDR1 LNHDA and CDR2 SQIVND (reference sequence). The CDR3 region is CASSVRLAGGPDTQYF. CDR3 DNA sequence: TGTGCCAGTAGTGTTCGGCTAGCGGGAGGGCCAGATACGCAGTATTTT.

The rearrangement uses TRBV19 and TRBJ2-4, with TRBD2 identical over 12 bases. V gave up 3 bases and J gave up 6 bases; unmatched junction bases: 6. The V gene's germline CDR1 is LNHDA and CDR2 SQIVND (reference sequence). The CDR3 is made up of 16 amino acids. The DNA of the CDR3 is TGTGCCAGTAGTATTCTCCTAGCGGGAGGGGTAAACATTCAGTACTTC. Translated: CASSILLAGGVNIQYF.